This T cell receptor (beta chain) was recorded in a study of T-cell memory formation after mild COVID-19. This CDR3 is built from 17 residues. CDR1 is SGDLS and CDR2 is YYNGEE in the germline V gene. V shed 0 bases and J 2 bases; nucleotides not matched to a gene: 11. On this clonotype: What it recognizes is unknown.

TCRdb reprocessed the 5' RACE reads with MiXCR, giving one entry per CDR3 protein. The sample carries 89,000 or so distinct CDR3 sequences, around 13% recorded once. Study observations and caveats: Balance between CD4 and CD8 was seen in clones contracting day 15 to 85, and a CD4+ lean was seen in later expanders. CD4+ contracting clones were found mainly in CM and EM, and CD8+ ones in EMRA.

Sequenced material: PBMCs or a T cell subset sorted from them (not recorded which). The V call is TRBV9, the J call TRBJ2-7; 7 nucleotides line up with TRBD2. The sequence was collected from a man between 18 and 35 years old who had mild COVID-19 (a few samples of this study predate the infection). Cell type and time point are not known. The CDR3 spells CASSVEGERGPTYEQYF. CDR3 DNA sequence: TGTGCCAGCAGCGTAGAAGGGGAGCGGGGCCCCACCTACGAGCAGTACTTC.